Below, 15 T cell receptor beta chains from the same sample are listed, as sequenced in a study of response to subunit inactivated influenza vaccine. One entry per CDR3 protein results from TCRdb running MiXCR on the RT-PCR reads. Altogether 200,000 to 250,000 distinct CDR3 sequences are present, 12% being singletons, with the ten largest covering about 7.8%. The material was non-naive T cells sorted from PBMCs, obtained about 14 days before vaccination. These receptor sequences come from a man over 45 who received an inactivated influenza vaccine.

The rearrangement joins TRBV28 to TRBJ1-1, with no clear D. Trimming pared 5 bases from V and 3 bases from J, leaving 16 bases between. The CDR3 spans 15 residues. Germline-derived CDR1 and CDR2 are MDHEN and SYDVKM. The CDR3: CASSTIGSYDTEAFF. CDR3 DNA: TGTGCCAGCAGTACCATTGGGAGCTACGACACTGAAGCTTTCTTT.

The CDR3 reads CASSRGLGQTRSSYEQYF. The CDR3 nucleotides are TGTGCCAGCAGCAGGGGATTGGGACAGACCCGTAGCTCCTACGAGCAGTACTTC. J is TRBJ2-7 and V is TRBV27; 7 positions agree with TRBD1. This CDR3 has 18 residues. V lost 6 bases to trimming and J lost 0 bases; unmatched junction nucleotides: 17. Germline V lookup: CDR1 MNHEY, CDR2 SMNVEV (reference sequence).

This clonotype was recorded at least ten times. Germline and junction disagree at one end, which may indicate a read error. V gene TRBV5-1 combines with J gene TRBJ2-1; no clear D. This CDR3 contains 11 residues. Germline V CDR1 and CDR2: SGHRS, YFSETQ. CDR3 loop: CASSLSNEQFF. CDR3 in DNA: TGTGCCAGCAGTTTGTCAAATGAGCAGTTCTTC.

The CDR3 DNA follows: TGTGCCATCAGTGAGGGCAGGGGATCCCAAGAGACCCAGTACTTC. It is translated as CAISEGRGSQETQYF. The gene calls are TRBV10-3 and TRBJ2-5; D is perhaps TRBD1 (6 bases). Germline CDR1 is ENHRY and CDR2 is SYGVKD. Trimming left V 2 bases short and J 1 base short, with 11 bases between. The CDR3 is made up of 15 amino acids.

This clonotype turned up a few times. The rearrangement links TRBV20-1 to TRBJ2-2; no firm D call. This CDR3 region has 15 residues. V lost 4 bases and J 5 bases, leaving 17 bases between the germline ends. Germline V lookup: CDR1 DFQATT, CDR2 SNEGSKA (reference sequence). As DNA, the CDR3 is TGCAGTGCTACCCCCGGTGGGATAAGAACCGGGGAGCTGTTTTTT. This codes for CSATPGGIRTGELFF.

This clonotype occurred a few times. The chain recombines TRBV28 with TRBJ1-2, with a tentative D call TRBD1 (6 bases). Per germline, CDR1 MDHEN and CDR2 SYDVKM. CDR3 length: 13 amino acids. V gave up 10 bases and J gave up 5 bases, with 17 bases separating them. The CDR3 nucleotides read TGTGCCATACTCAAGGACAGATGGTATGGCTACACCTTC. Protein: CAILKDRWYGYTF.

This clonotype showed up just a few times. The genes are TRBV4-2 and TRBJ1-1; D possibly corresponds to TRBD1 (5 bases). Trimming shortened V by 1 base and J by 3 bases, and 18 bases separated the two germline ends. Per germline, CDR1 LGHNA and CDR2 YNFKEQ. The CDR3 loop spans 17 amino acids. For the CDR3, the DNA is TGTGCCAGCAGCCAAGGATTTCGACAGTCCGGCGACACTGAAGCTTTCTTT. Protein sequence: CASSQGFRQSGDTEAFF.

This sequence joins TRBV15 and TRBJ1-4; D is possibly TRBD1 (6 bases). V dropped 5 bases and J dropped 8 bases, with 18 bases sitting between them. The CDR3 has 15 residues. The germline V gene has CDR1 LNHNV and CDR2 YYDKDF (reference sequence). CDR3 nucleotides: TGTGCCACCAGCGGAAAACAGGGACAAGGCGAAAAACTGTTTTTT. Amino acid sequence: CATSGKQGQGEKLFF.

This clonotype was counted only a few times. The chain couples TRBV24-1 to TRBJ2-1; a possible D gene is TRBD2 (6 bases). The CDR3 runs to 17 residues. V was clipped by 3 bases and J by 4 bases, with 18 bases between them. Germline V CDR1 and CDR2: KGHDR, SFDVKD. CDR3 amino acids: CATSDNIAASLYNEQFF. CDR3 bases: TGTGCCACCAGTGATAATATAGCGGCATCCCTATACAATGAGCAGTTCTTC.

The chain is built from TRBV5-1 and TRBJ1-1; the D is unclear. The CDR3 runs to 14 residues. Germline V gene sequence: CDR1 SGHRS, CDR2 YFSETQ. The V end lost 0 bases, the J end lost 4 bases, and 10 bases lay between the germline ends. In DNA form, the CDR3 reads TGCGCCAGCAGCTTGGAGTTGGTTGGCACTGAAGCTTTCTTT. It is translated as CASSLELVGTEAFF.

The chain carries TRBV7-6 and TRBJ2-3; tentatively, D is TRBD1 (6 bases). CDR3 length: 12 amino acids. Germline V gene lookup returns CDR1 SGHVS and CDR2 FNYEAQ. V was pared by 4 bases and J by 11 bases, with 13 bases between. This chain's CDR3 is CASSWPPGQQYF. The CDR3 coding sequence is TGTGCCAGCAGCTGGCCCCCGGGACAGCAGTATTTT.

The genes are TRBV5-4 and TRBJ2-3; tentative D call: TRBD2 (7 bases). Germline assignment: CDR1 SGHNT and CDR2 YYREEE (reference sequence). Trimming shortened V by 0 bases and J by 4 bases, and 15 bases separated the two germline ends. The CDR3 loop spans 16 amino acids. The chain's CDR3 is CASSLVWGGHPDTQYF. CDR3 in DNA: TGTGCCAGCAGCTTGGTGTGGGGGGGCCATCCAGATACGCAGTATTTT.

At least ten counts were recorded for this clonotype. The chain uses TRBV20-1 and TRBJ2-3; D is possibly TRBD2 (6 bases). The CDR3 loop spans 12 amino acids. The germline CDR1 and CDR2 sequences are DFQATT and SNEGSKA (reference sequence). Trimming shortened V by 3 bases and J by 6 bases, and 10 bases separated the two germline ends. The CDR3 protein is CSASGSSDTQYF. The DNA for the CDR3 is TGCAGTGCTAGCGGGAGTTCTGATACGCAGTATTTT.

V and J are TRBV20-1 and TRBJ1-1, with D possibly TRBD1 on 6 matching bases. Germline V lookup: CDR1 DFQATT, CDR2 SNEGSKA (reference sequence). The CDR3 has 14 residues. The germline V and J ends were trimmed by 4 bases and 4 bases, with 16 bases remaining between them. The CDR3 reads CSAKGASGVTEAFF. The DNA for the CDR3 is TGCAGTGCTAAAGGGGCATCAGGGGTCACTGAAGCTTTCTTT.

This clonotype occurred many times. V is TRBV4-3 and J is TRBJ1-5; TRBD1 might be the D (5 bases). The CDR3 spans 15 residues. The ends were cut back, 0 bases at V and 6 bases at J, with 12 bases in the middle. CDR1 and CDR2 from the germline V gene are LGHNA and YSLEER. The CDR3 coding sequence is TGCGCCAGCAGCCAAGATCTGGGGGTCGGTCAGCCCCAGCATTTT. Amino acids: CASSQDLGVGQPQHF.